The T cell receptor beta chain under discussion was sequenced for a study of blood T cell repertoires in COVID-19. Clones were sequenced by immunoSEQ multiplex PCR, and TCRdb holds only the in-frame ones, with some missing. The repertoire consists of roughly 220,000 clones, with about 86% occurring once and the leading ten covering approximately 15%. The CDR3 length is 13 residues. Germline V lookup: CDR1 GTSNPN, CDR2 SVGIG (reference sequence). The V end was cut by 2 bases, the J end by 7 bases, with 9 bases between. Participants came from roughly 24 US areas, aged about 18 to 89 years. Clinical histories supplied by participants themselves formed the basis of cohort assignment.

Specimen: PBMCs or T cells enriched from blood (not recorded which). The clonotype was recovered from a woman aged 45-65 years with acute COVID-19. The genes are TRBV30 and TRBJ1-6, with D maybe TRBD1 (5 bases). CDR3 nucleotide sequence: TGTGCCTGGAGTTTCCAGGGCAATTCACCCCTCCACTTT. Translation gives CAWSFQGNSPLHF.